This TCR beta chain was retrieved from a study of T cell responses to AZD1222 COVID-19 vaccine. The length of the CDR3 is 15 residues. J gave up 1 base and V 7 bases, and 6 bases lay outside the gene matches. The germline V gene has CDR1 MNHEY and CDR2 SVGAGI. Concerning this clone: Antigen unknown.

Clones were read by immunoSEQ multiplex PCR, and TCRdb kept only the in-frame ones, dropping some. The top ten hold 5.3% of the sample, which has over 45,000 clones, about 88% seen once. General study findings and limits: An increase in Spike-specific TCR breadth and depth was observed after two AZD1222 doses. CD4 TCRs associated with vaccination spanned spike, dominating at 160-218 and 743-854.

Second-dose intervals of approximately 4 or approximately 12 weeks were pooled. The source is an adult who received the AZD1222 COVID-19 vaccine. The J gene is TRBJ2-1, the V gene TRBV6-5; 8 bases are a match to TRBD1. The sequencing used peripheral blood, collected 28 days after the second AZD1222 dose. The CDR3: CASKPGTGSYNEQFF. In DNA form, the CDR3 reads TGTGCCAGCAAACCCGGGACAGGATCCTACAATGAGCAGTTCTTC.